This paragraph reports one TCR beta chain. This specimen comes from a study of shared clonotypes between healthy human individuals. Libraries were prepared by immunoSEQ multiplex PCR; TCRdb keeps only in-frame clonotypes and omits some of them. Found here are roughly 2,500,000 clones, 93% of them singletons; the top ten hold about 0.38%. Naive CD4+ cells were CD45RA-selected; the remaining cells were memory. The sequence was collected from a man in his late teens or twenties in good health. Some clones in this sample may be carry-over from other donors' samples. Sequencing was performed on naive CD4+ T cells from PBMCs. Sample subset: CD45RA+ positively selected.

Written as DNA, the CDR3 is TGTGCCAGCAGTCACGCCCTCCGGGACAGGGGGCGGGATGAGCAGTTCTTC. Protein: CASSHALRDRGRDEQFF. The chain carries TRBV28 and TRBJ2-1; 12 bases fit TRBD1. This CDR3 has 17 residues. J was trimmed by 8 bases and V by 5 bases; bases with no gene match: 13. Germline-derived CDR1 and CDR2 are MDHEN and SYDVKM.